A single sample gave rise to the 14 T cell receptor beta chains below, sequenced in a study of control samples from healthy donors and cancer patients. This table comes from immunoSEQ multiplex PCR, and its TCRdb copy is limited to in-frame clones, with some not included. The table has 130,000 or so clones, approximately 89% seen once; the top ten hold 6% to 9.5%. Material for sequencing was PBMCs. Receptors were obtained from a man in his forties or fifties with head and neck cancer.

The V call is TRBV5-5, the J call TRBJ2-5; 7 bases fit TRBD1. Looked up from germline, CDR1 is SGHKS and CDR2 is YYEKEE (reference sequence). The length of the CDR3 is 13 residues. V trimming: 4 bases; J trimming: 3 bases; junction bases outside the gene matches: 3. The CDR3 sequence is CASSTGTEETQYF. Here the CDR3 DNA reads TGTGCCAGCAGCACCGGGACAGAAGAGACCCAGTACTTC.

This clone came up once. This chain connects TRBV6-6 to TRBJ2-1; D might be TRBD1 (7 bases). Trimming stripped 5 bases from V and 4 bases from J, with 12 bases between. The CDR3 sequence is 14 residues long. The germline V gene encodes CDR1 MNHNY and CDR2 SVGAGI (reference sequence). CDR3 amino acids: CASSPQGGYNEQFF. CDR3 nucleotides: TGTGCCAGCAGTCCCCAGGGGGGTTACAATGAGCAGTTCTTC.

This clone was found a few times. The V call is TRBV7-9, the J call TRBJ2-7, with a tentative D call TRBD2 (5 bases). The V gene's germline CDR1 is SEHNR and CDR2 FQNEAQ (reference sequence). The CDR3 runs to 12 residues. Trimming took off 4 bases at V and 5 bases at J, with 9 bases between the two ends. The CDR3 is CASSYLGDEQYF. CDR3 DNA sequence: TGTGCCAGCAGCTACCTCGGGGACGAGCAGTACTTC.

The chain links TRBV10-3 to TRBJ2-3; no firm D call. This CDR3 is 11 amino acids long. Germline CDR1 reads ENHRY; CDR2 reads SYGVKD. V was trimmed by 5 bases and J by 0 bases, leaving 0 bases between them. The CDR3 DNA reads as TGTGCCATCAGTAGCACAGATACGCAGTATTTT. Protein sequence: CAISSTDTQYF.

This chain uses TRBV5-1 with TRBJ1-4, with TRBD1 identical over 10 bases. The CDR3 has 16 amino acids. The V segment lost 4 bases and the J segment 10 bases; nucleotides outside the gene matches: 13. Germline assignment: CDR1 SGHRS and CDR2 YFSETQ. The CDR3 region is CASSRDRGEGFGKLFF. In DNA, the CDR3 is TGCGCCAGCAGCCGGGACAGGGGCGAAGGCTTTGGAAAACTGTTTTTT.

The chain links TRBV27 to TRBJ2-5, with 7 bases that match TRBD1. There are 14 residues in the CDR3. CDR1 MNHEY and CDR2 SMNVEV come from the germline V gene (reference sequence). V trimming: 4 bases; J trimming: 5 bases; junction bases outside the gene matches: 7. CDR3 coding DNA: TGTGCCAGCAGTTCAGAGGGGGCAGGGGAGACCCAGTACTTC. Translating it yields CASSSEGAGETQYF.

The chain joins TRBV4-1 to TRBJ2-5; D may be TRBD1 (6 bases). Germline-derived CDR1 and CDR2 are MGHRA and YSYEKL. This CDR3 is built from 16 residues. Trimming took off 0 bases at V and 5 bases at J, with 16 bases between the two ends. The CDR3: CASSQEPRGSIETQYF. CDR3 nucleotides: TGCGCCAGCAGCCAAGAGCCGAGGGGGAGTATCGAGACCCAGTACTTC.

The chain links TRBV27 to TRBJ2-1, with D possibly TRBD1 on 6 matching bases. Germline V gene lookup returns CDR1 MNHEY and CDR2 SMNVEV (reference sequence). The length of the CDR3 is 16 residues. V lost 0 bases to trimming and J lost 0 bases, with 9 bases between them. Here the CDR3 DNA reads TGTGCCAGCAGTTTATCTGGGGGCCTCTCCTACAATGAGCAGTTCTTC. This gives the protein CASSLSGGLSYNEQFF.

A few counts support this clone. This chain connects TRBV5-1 to TRBJ1-2; 10 nucleotides line up with TRBD1. V was clipped by 2 bases and J by 7 bases; unmatched bases: 8. The CDR3 is 15 residues long. The V gene's germline CDR1 is SGHRS and CDR2 YFSETQ. This CDR3 reads CASSFQSGTGAGYTF. The CDR3 DNA reads TGCGCCAGCAGCTTCCAGTCCGGGACAGGGGCTGGCTACACCTTC.

This clone was seen once. The rearrangement links TRBV4-2 to TRBJ2-3, with 10 positions matching TRBD2. Trimming cost V 1 base and J 0 bases; bases outside gene matches: 7. CDR3 length: 18 amino acids. Germline CDR1 is LGHNA and CDR2 is YNFKEQ. The DNA for the CDR3 is TGTGCCAGCAGCCAAGGCGGGGCTAGCGGGAGTAGCACAGATACGCAGTATTTT. Amino acids: CASSQGGASGSSTDTQYF.

This clone showed up just a few times. The rearrangement uses TRBV27 and TRBJ1-2; TRBD1 agrees at 9 bases. V lost 6 bases to trimming and J lost 6 bases; unmatched junction nucleotides: 11. Germline V gives CDR1 MNHEY, CDR2 SMNVEV (reference sequence). The length of the CDR3 is 15 residues. CDR3 sequence: CASSSIAQGANGYTF. In DNA, the CDR3 is TGTGCCAGCAGCTCGATAGCACAGGGGGCGAATGGCTACACCTTC.

The chain uses TRBV10-3 and TRBJ2-3, with D unresolved. CDR3 length: 15 amino acids. CDR1 and CDR2 from the germline V gene are ENHRY and SYGVKD. The V and J ends lost 0 bases and 5 bases respectively, with 12 bases between them. As DNA, the CDR3 is TGTGCCATCAGTGAGTCGAAAGGGCTTCGAGATACGCAGTATTTT. Translated: CAISESKGLRDTQYF.

V usage is TRBV6-5 and J usage is TRBJ2-7; maybe TRBD2 (5 bases). Germline V gives CDR1 MNHEY, CDR2 SVGAGI. V was pared by 0 bases and J by 4 bases, with 7 bases between. This CDR3 comprises 13 residues. In nucleotides, the CDR3 is TGTGCCAGCAGTTACTCTCGGACTTACGAGCAGTACTTC. Protein product: CASSYSRTYEQYF.

This chain links TRBV5-1 with TRBJ2-3, with D unclear. Germline CDR1 is SGHRS and CDR2 is YFSETQ. V lost 8 bases, J lost 8 bases, and 18 bases lay in between. CDR3 length: 13 residues. CDR3 bases: TGCGCCAGGGCCCCAAAGTACTTGAGTACGCAGTATTTT. Translated, it gives CARAPKYLSTQYF.